This TCR beta chain was recorded in a study of T-cell memory formation after mild COVID-19 (TCRdb year 2021). For the wider study: TCR sequence clusters from the two donors were found to be largely donor specific. In a couple of donors, T-cell clones that expanded and contracted after mild COVID-19 were followed by sequencing TCRalpha and TCRbeta repertoires longitudinally. Two young, previously healthy adult volunteers made up the cohort, one male and one female.

The CDR3 runs 11 amino acids, cysteine and phenylalanine included. Just CDR3 DNA is preserved here, 33 bases in frame from base 1. V loses 2 bases, J loses 7 bases, and the germline ends lie 8 bases apart. Taken from the germline V gene (reference sequence), the CDR1 and CDR2 loops are DFQATT and SNEGSKA. The listed sequencing device is Illumina NovaSeq 6000. TCRalpha and TCRbeta cDNA libraries were built by 5'RACE with constant-segment primers, adding sample barcodes and unique molecular identifiers. Trizol reagent was used to extract RNA from every sample. Library amplification was performed in two PCR steps, and a second sample barcode and Illumina TruSeq adapters were introduced in the second step. The libraries were sequenced on an Illumina NovaSeq using 2 x 150 bp paired-end reads. In the paper's pipeline: Reads were demultiplexed and collapsed into UMI-guided consensus sequences with migec v1.2.7. Using mixcr v2.1.11, UMI consensuses were aligned to TRA and TRB V and J templates and then assembled into clonotypes. A clonotype was counted as expanded or contracted only if both edgeR and NoisET called the change significant, with noise models trained on biological replicates. For edgeR calls, the thresholds were a false discovery rate-adjusted p below 0.01 and a log2 fold-change of 1. As an exploratory analysis of dynamics, max-normalized trajectories of the 1000 most abundant clonotypes were examined by PCA with hierarchical clustering. Each responding clone was given a CD4 or CD8 phenotype based on the CD4+ and CD8+ repertoires, which had been sequenced separately. Starting from the raw public reads, TCRdb applied fastp trimming at Q25, assembled clones with MiXCR and retained in-frame beta chains. Rows are combined by CDR3 protein, so each entry shows the most common genes and DNA. For this entry, the V and J calls and clone size follow TCRdb and not the study's own pipeline. Here the sample has about 400,000 distinct CDR3 sequences; 24% occur a single time. In total, the top ten clones hold 7.5% to 10% of the sample.

Ficoll-Paque density gradient centrifugation was the method used to isolate PBMCs. Study-level results and caveats: Clones that contracted from day 15 to 85 showed balanced CD4/CD8 phenotypes, whereas a second wave of clones that expanded from day 15 to 37 leaned towards CD4+. Contracting CD4+ clones turned up mainly in the CM and EM memory subsets, whereas EMRA was where CD8+ clones were enriched. SARS-CoV-2 specificity was not confirmed for the second-wave clones peaking on day 37. Some responding clones were found in pre-infection memory, which suggests that pre-existing cross-reactive memory T cells took part in the SARS-CoV-2 response. The study included only a couple of mild cases, and larger cohorts that include severe cases with pre-infection samples were judged to be necessary.

This clonotype was found a few times. Its antigen target is currently unknown. The sample holds no much larger clone one base away, and base qualities are not on file. The source is an adult woman who had mild COVID-19 (a few samples of this study predate the infection). The sample titles of this study are shuffled in the database, so cell type and time point are left out; the donor was told from shared clones. The V and J segments used are TRBV20-1 and TRBJ1-2; too little of a D gene remains to name it. Sequencing was carried out using PBMCs or a T cell subset sorted from them (not recorded which). The CDR3 sequence is CSARPKSGYTF. Here is the DNA: TGCAGTGCTAGACCCAAATCTGGCTACACCTTC.